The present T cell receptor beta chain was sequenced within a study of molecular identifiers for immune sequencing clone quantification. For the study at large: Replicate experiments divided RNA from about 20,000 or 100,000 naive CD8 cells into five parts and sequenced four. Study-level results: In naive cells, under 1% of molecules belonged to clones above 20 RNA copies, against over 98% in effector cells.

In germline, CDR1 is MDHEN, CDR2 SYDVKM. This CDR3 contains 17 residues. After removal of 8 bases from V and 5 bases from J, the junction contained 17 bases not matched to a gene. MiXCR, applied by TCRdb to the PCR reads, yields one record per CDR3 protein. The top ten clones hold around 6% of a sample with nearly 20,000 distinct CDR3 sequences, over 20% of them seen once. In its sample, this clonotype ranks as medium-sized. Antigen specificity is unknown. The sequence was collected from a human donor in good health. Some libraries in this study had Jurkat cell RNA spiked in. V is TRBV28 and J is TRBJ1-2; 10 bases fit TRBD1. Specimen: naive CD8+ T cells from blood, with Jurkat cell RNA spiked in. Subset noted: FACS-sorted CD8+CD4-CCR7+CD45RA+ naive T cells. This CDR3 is CASRVGIPGQGRYGYTF. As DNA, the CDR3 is TGTGCCAGCCGAGTTGGTATACCGGGACAGGGGAGGTATGGCTACACCTTC.